These 8 T cell receptor beta chains originate from one sample sequenced in a study of beta chain features in type 1 diabetes. Sequencing targeted expressed TCRB transcripts, as all isolated RNA had been reverse transcribed. TCRdb's copy holds only in-frame clones and misses some; the assay was immunoSEQ multiplex PCR. The data contain 680,000 or so clones, 15% to 19% of them seen just once; the ten biggest clones take up around 0.095%. The sequencing sample was made of naive CD4+ T cells from blood. These receptors originate from a man aged 18 to 29 in good health.

In DNA, the CDR3 is TGTGCCAGCAGCTCCTCTACGCCGGGGCCGACTAATGAAAAACTGTTTTTT. This gives the protein CASSSSTPGPTNEKLFF. The genes are TRBV5-6 and TRBJ1-4; D may be TRBD1 (5 bases). CDR3 length: 17 residues. V lost 3 bases and J 2 bases, leaving 17 bases between the germline ends. CDR1 is SGHDT and CDR2 is YYEEEE in the germline V gene.

The J gene is TRBJ2-5, the V gene TRBV12-2; the table's TRBD2 call for D was not verified on the DNA. TRBV12-2 is classified as a pseudogene. CDR3 length: 15 residues. Written as DNA, the CDR3 is TGTGCAAGTCGCTTAGTGCGGCGGGAGGCAGAGACCCAGTACTTC. Residues: CASRLVRREAETQYF.

CDR3 sequence (DNA): TGTGCCTGCGGACAGGGGGCCATCGATACGCAGTATTTT. Translating gives CACGQGAIDTQYF. The V call is TRBV30, the J call TRBJ2-3; 11 bases match TRBD1. The germline V gene has CDR1 GTSNPN and CDR2 SVGIG (reference sequence). CDR3 size: 13 residues. V was clipped by 6 bases and J by 6 bases; unmatched bases: 5.

The chain combines TRBV5-6 with TRBJ1-2, with unresolved D. This CDR3 is built from 14 residues. V shed 4 bases and J shed 4 bases, with 14 bases lying between them. The germline CDR1 and CDR2 sequences are SGHDT and YYEEEE. The CDR3 sequence is CASSLSRILYGYTF. DNA for the CDR3: TGTGCCAGCAGCCTATCCAGGATTCTCTATGGCTACACCTTC. The full variable domain, completed using reference TRBV5-6 and TRBJ1-2, is DAGVTQSPTHLIKTRGQQVTLRCSPKSGHDTVSWYQQALGQGPQFIFQYYEEEERQRGNFPDRFSGHQFPNYSSELNVNALLLGDSALYLCASSLSRILYGYTFGSGTRLTVV.

The J gene is TRBJ1-3, the V gene TRBV9, with D uncertain. Trimming took off 0 bases at V and 0 bases at J, with 7 bases between the two ends. This CDR3 comprises 15 residues. Germline loops: CDR1 SGDLS, CDR2 YYNGEE. CDR3 nucleotides: TGTGCCAGCAGCGTAGGACGCCGCTCTGGAAACACCATATATTTT. It yields the protein CASSVGRRSGNTIYF.

V is TRBV15 and J is TRBJ2-1, with D possibly TRBD2 on 6 matching bases. The CDR3 has 14 amino acids. Per germline, CDR1 LNHNV and CDR2 YYDKDF (reference sequence). V was trimmed by 3 bases and J by 12 bases, leaving 18 bases between them. CDR3 loop: CATSSPSGVSRQFF. As DNA, the CDR3 is TGTGCCACCAGCAGTCCTTCGGGAGTTTCGCGGCAGTTCTTC.

In regard to this clone: Other DNA sequences in this specimen translate into the identical CDR3. The V and J genes are TRBV30 and TRBJ1-5; no firm D call. The germline V and J ends were trimmed by 0 bases and 3 bases, with 6 bases remaining between them. Germline V gene data show CDR1 as GTSNPN and CDR2 as SVGIG (reference sequence). There are 13 residues in the CDR3. The CDR3 sequence is CAWSVRDNQPQHF. DNA for the CDR3: TGTGCCTGGAGTGTCCGAGACAATCAGCCCCAGCATTTT.

The V and J genes are TRBV5-4 and TRBJ2-2; 7 bases are a match to TRBD1. CDR3 length: 15 amino acids. J lost 5 bases, V lost 2 bases, and 6 bases had no gene match. CDR1 is SGHNT and CDR2 is YYREEE in the germline V gene (reference sequence). The CDR3 DNA reads TGTGCCAGCAGCTTCGAGACAGGGTGGACCGGGGAGCTGTTTTTT. Translating it yields CASSFETGWTGELFF.